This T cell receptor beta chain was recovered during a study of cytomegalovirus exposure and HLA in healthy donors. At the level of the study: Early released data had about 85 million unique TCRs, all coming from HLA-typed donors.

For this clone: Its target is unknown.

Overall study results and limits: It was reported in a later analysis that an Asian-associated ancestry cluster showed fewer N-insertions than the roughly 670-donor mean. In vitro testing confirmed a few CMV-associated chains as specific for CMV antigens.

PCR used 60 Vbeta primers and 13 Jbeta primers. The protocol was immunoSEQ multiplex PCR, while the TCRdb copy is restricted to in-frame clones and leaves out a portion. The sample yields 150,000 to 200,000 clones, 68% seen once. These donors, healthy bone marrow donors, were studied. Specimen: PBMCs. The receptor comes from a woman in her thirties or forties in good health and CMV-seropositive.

The DNA of the CDR3 is TGTGCCAGCAGCTTCCAGGCGAACACTGAAGCTTTCTTT. Translating gives CASSFQANTEAFF. V is TRBV7-2 and J is TRBJ1-1; no definite D call. V was clipped by 3 bases and J by 1 base, with 6 bases between them. This CDR3 contains 13 residues. Germline assignment: CDR1 SGHTA and CDR2 FQGNSA.